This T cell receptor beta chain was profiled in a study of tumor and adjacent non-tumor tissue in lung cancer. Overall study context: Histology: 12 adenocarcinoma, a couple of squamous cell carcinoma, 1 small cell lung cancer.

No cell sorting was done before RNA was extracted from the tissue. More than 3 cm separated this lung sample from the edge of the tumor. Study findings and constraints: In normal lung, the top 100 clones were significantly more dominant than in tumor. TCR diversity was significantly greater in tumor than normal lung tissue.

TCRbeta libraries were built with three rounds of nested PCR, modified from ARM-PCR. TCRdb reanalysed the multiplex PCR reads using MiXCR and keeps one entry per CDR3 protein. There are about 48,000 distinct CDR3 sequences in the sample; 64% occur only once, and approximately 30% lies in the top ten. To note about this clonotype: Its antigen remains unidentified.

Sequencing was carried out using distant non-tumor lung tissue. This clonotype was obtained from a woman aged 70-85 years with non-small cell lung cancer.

DNA for the CDR3: TGTGCCACCAGACGGGACATATCTAGGGCCAACGTCCTGACTTTC. This translates into CATRRDISRANVLTF. The rearrangement links TRBV6-5 to TRBJ2-6; tentatively, D is TRBD1 (6 bases). Germline lookup yields CDR1 MNHEY and CDR2 SVGAGI. The CDR3 is made up of 15 amino acids. Trimming stripped 10 bases from V and 5 bases from J, with 18 bases between.